This paragraph covers one TCR beta chain sequence. Its antigen is not known. Within the ViraFEST assay, antigen-specific CD4+ T cells underwent expansion with viral peptide pools prior to sequencing. With 10 to 11 days of culture completed, CD4+ T cells were isolated. The cohort was immunized with two doses of either the BNT162b2 or mRNA-1273 vaccine. Recipients of the vaccine had no prior SARS-CoV-2 infection and negative nucleocapsid antibodies. With around 9.4 ug/ml peptides and 7.5 to 10 IU/ml IL-2, approximately 2.1 million PBMC per well were cultured. Half-medium changes using IL-2 medium occurred on days 3 and 7. The data originate from a study of vaccination effects on CD4 cells after COVID-19. Germline CDR1 and CDR2: PRHDT and FYEKMQ (reference sequence). CDR3 length: 17 residues. Losses at the gene ends were 2 bases for V and 4 bases for J; bases not matched to a gene: 11. Study-wide points: Clones induced by infection and by vaccine showed marked clonal contraction late after vaccination.

The repertoire was sequenced with immunoSEQ multiplex PCR; TCRdb's copy has only in-frame clones and lacks some. Seen here are roughly 34,000 clones, roughly four fifths observed once, and the top ten hold about 1.4%. The clonotype comes from a human donor who received a COVID-19 vaccine. Some clones in this sample may be carry-over from other donors' samples. This chain links TRBV13 with TRBJ2-5; 9 bases fit TRBD1. Source: CD4+ T cells from PBMCs cultured with HCoV-NL63 spike peptides, taken after COVID-19 vaccination. CDR3 in amino acids: CASSLRKGTGTRETQYF. The CDR3 DNA reads TGTGCCAGCAGCTTACGAAAGGGGACAGGGACTCGAGAGACCCAGTACTTC.